The present T cell receptor beta chain was sequenced within a study of beta chain features in type 1 diabetes. Background on the study: Similarity in age, gender and cell yields was seen between patients and healthy donors. All samples yielded roughly 110 million examined sorted cells.

Isolated RNA was reverse transcribed in full, so expressed TCRB transcripts were sequenced. About 4 million reads per sample were averaged for naive, central memory and regulatory samples. Generated by immunoSEQ multiplex PCR, the TCRdb table keeps only in-frame clones and is missing some. The table has some 300,000 clones, about 8% seen once. The table lists this clone with a few counts. Blood was collected once per donor into heparin, averaging around 120 mL. Between the trimmed V and J ends, which lost 4 bases and 12 bases, there was a span of 17 bases. Germline lookup yields CDR1 SGDLS and CDR2 YYNGEE. This CDR3 comprises 14 residues.

The sample was central memory CD4+ T cells from blood. This TCR came from a woman aged 18 to 35 in good health. This chain links TRBV9 with TRBJ1-6, with D unresolved. In DNA form, the CDR3 reads TGTGCCAGCAGCCCCGGGGTGGGATCGGAACCCCTCCACTTT. It is translated as CASSPGVGSEPLHF.